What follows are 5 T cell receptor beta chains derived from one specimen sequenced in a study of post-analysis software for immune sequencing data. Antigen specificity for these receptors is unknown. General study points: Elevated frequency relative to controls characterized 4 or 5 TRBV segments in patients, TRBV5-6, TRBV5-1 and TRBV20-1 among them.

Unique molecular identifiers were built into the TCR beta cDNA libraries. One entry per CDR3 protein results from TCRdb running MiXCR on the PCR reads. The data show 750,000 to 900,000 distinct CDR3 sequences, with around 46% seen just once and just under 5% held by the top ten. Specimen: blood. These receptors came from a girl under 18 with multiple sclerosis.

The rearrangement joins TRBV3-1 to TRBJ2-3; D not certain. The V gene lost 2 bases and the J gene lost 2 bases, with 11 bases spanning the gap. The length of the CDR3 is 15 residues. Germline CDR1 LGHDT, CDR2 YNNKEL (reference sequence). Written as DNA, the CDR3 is TGTGCCAGCAGCCAATCTTCCGGAGACACAGATACGCAGTATTTT. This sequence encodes CASSQSSGDTDTQYF.

CDR3 region: CASSMGQKNEKLFF. CDR3 in DNA: TGTGCCAGTAGTATGGGACAGAAAAATGAAAAACTGTTTTTT. The chain links TRBV19 to TRBJ1-4; 7 positions match TRBD1. CDR3 size: 14 residues. Germline assignment: CDR1 LNHDA and CDR2 SQIVND (reference sequence). The V gene end was trimmed by 3 bases and the J gene end by 5 bases; junction bases not matched to a gene: 3. The whole variable domain, remainder taken from reference TRBV19 and TRBJ1-4, is DGGITQSPKYLFRKEGQNVTLSCEQNLNHDAMYWYRQDPGQGLRLIYYSQIVNDFQKGDIAEGYSVSREKKESFPLTVTSAQKNPTAFYLCASSMGQKNEKLFFGSGTQLSVL.

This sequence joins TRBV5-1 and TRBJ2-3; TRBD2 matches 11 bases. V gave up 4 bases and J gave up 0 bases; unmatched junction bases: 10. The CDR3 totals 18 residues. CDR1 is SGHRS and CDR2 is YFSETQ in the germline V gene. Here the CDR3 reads CASSRTGTSGTSTDTQYF. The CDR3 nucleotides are TGCGCCAGCAGCCGGACCGGGACTAGCGGCACTAGCACAGATACGCAGTATTTT.

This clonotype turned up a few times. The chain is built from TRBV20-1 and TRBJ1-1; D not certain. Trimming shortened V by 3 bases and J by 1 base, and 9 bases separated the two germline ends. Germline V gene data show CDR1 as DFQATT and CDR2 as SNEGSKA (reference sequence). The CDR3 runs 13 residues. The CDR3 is CSASLRGNTEAFF. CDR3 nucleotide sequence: TGCAGTGCTAGCTTGCGAGGGAACACTGAAGCTTTCTTT.

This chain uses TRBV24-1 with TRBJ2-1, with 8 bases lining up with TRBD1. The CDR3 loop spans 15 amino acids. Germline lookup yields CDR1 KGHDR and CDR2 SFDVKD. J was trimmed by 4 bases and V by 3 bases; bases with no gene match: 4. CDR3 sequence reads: CATSDGQGLYNEQFF. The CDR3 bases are TGTGCCACCAGTGATGGACAGGGTCTTTACAATGAGCAGTTCTTC.